This T cell receptor (beta chain) stems from a study of blood T cells in healthy people across ages. Through a sample-barcoded 5' primer and a J-beta primer mix, a second PCR was run for about 7 to 12 cycles. Through a template-switch adaptor with 12 random nucleotides, each cDNA molecule received a tag. TCRdb reprocessed the 5' RACE reads with MiXCR, giving one entry per CDR3 protein. Of about 1.6 million distinct CDR3 sequences listed, 30% to 40% are singletons. Looked up from germline, CDR1 is MNHEY and CDR2 is SVGEGT. The trim removed 6 bases at V and 8 bases at J, leaving 14 bases unmatched. CDR3 size: 17 residues.

J is TRBJ2-2 and V is TRBV6-2 or TRBV6-3; 11 bases match TRBD2. The sequence was obtained from a woman aged 30 to 39 in good health. Sequenced input: blood. The CDR3 coding sequence is TGTGCCAGCAGCTTACTCCTACTAGCGGGAGTCCTTGGGGAGCTGTTTTTT. This sequence encodes CASSLLLLAGVLGELFF.